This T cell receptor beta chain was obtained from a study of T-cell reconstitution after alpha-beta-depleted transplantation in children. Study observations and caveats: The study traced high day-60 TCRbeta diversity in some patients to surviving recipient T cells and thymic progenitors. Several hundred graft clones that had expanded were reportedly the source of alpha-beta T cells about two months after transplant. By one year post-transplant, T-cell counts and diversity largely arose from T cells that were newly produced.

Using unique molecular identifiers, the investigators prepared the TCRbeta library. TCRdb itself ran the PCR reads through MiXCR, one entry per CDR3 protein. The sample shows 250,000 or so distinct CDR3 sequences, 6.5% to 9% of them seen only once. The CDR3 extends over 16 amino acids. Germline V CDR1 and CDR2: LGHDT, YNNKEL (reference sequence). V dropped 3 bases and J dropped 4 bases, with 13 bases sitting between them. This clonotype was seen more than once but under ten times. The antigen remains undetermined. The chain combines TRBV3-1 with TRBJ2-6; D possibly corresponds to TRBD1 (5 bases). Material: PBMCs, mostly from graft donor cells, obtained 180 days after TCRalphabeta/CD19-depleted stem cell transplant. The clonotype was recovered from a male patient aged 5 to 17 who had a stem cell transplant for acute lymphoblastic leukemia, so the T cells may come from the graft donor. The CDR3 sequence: CASSQFTGSGANVLTF. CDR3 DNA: TGTGCCAGCAGCCAGTTTACAGGTTCAGGGGCCAACGTCCTGACTTTC.